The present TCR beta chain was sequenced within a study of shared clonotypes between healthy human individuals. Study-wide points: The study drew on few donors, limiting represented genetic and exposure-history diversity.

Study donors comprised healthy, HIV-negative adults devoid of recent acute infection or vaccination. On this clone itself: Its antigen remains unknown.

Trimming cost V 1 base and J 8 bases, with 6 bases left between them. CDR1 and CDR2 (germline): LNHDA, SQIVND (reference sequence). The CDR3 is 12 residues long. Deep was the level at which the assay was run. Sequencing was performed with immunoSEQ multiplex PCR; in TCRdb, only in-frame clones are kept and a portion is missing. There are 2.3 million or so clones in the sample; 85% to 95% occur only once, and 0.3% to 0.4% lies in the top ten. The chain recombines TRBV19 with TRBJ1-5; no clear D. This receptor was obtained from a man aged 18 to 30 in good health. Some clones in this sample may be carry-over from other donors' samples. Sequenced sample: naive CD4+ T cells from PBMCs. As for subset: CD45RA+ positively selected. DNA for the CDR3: TGTGCCAGTAGTATAGTGGGGAAGCCCCAGCATTTT. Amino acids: CASSIVGKPQHF.